This T cell receptor (beta chain) was sequenced in a study of T cells after yellow fever vaccination. Turning to the study itself: Researchers used SMART-Seq v4 Ultra Low Input to prepare fractions that had low cell numbers.

The V gene's germline CDR1 is SGHRS and CDR2 YFSETQ. The CDR3 runs to 15 residues. V gave up 4 bases and J gave up 6 bases; unmatched junction bases: 12. A word on this clonotype: Its target is unknown.

For TCR, cDNA came from 5'RACE template switching, which added a universal primer site and UMIs. TCRdb ran MiXCR on the 5' RACE reads and lists one entry per CDR3 protein. This sample has about 300,000 distinct CDR3 sequences, with roughly 6.8% found just once. Study-wide points: The study re-detected most primary-vaccination clones after the booster (roughly 96% CD4, around 89% CD8). Repertoires obtained by FACS sorting could include abundant clonotypes that entered as contaminants from the bulk population.

The receptor comes from a man aged 18-30 years who received the YFV17D yellow fever vaccine. The sequencing here drew on PBMCs, taken roughly 46 days after the first yellow fever vaccination. The chain carries TRBV5-1 and TRBJ1-1, with 7 positions matching TRBD1. As DNA, the CDR3 is TGCGCCAGCAGCACGAAGACAGGGAGGGCAGCTGAAGCTTTCTTT. Its protein is CASSTKTGRAAEAFF.